The 18 T cell receptor beta chains below come from one sample, sequenced in a study of CD8 T cells in Susac syndrome. Random hexamers served to reverse transcribe roughly 0.45 to 1 ug RNA. TCRdb re-derived calls from the immunoSEQ multiplex PCR reads in MiXCR, one entry per CDR3 protein. The data hold hundreds of thousands of distinct CDR3 sequences, with around 83% observed a single time. What was sequenced was CD8+ T cells from PBMCs. These receptors were taken from a human donor with multiple sclerosis.

The rearrangement uses TRBV9 and TRBJ2-7; D not resolved. The CDR3 is 14 amino acids. Per the germline V gene, CDR1 is SGDLS and CDR2 is YYNGEE. Between the trimmed V and J ends, which lost 0 bases and 2 bases, there was a span of 9 bases. CDR3 in amino acids: CASSVDGGTYEQYF. For the CDR3, the DNA is TGTGCCAGCAGCGTAGATGGCGGTACCTACGAGCAGTACTTC.

The gene calls are TRBV7-6 and TRBJ1-4; tentative D call: TRBD1 (5 bases). CDR1 is SGHVS and CDR2 is FNYEAQ in the germline V gene. This CDR3 spans 14 amino acids. Trimming pared 2 bases from V and 4 bases from J, leaving 8 bases between. The CDR3 sequence is CASSLLQDNEKLFF. The CDR3 nucleotides read TGTGCCAGCAGCTTATTACAGGATAATGAAAAACTGTTTTTT. Full variable domain (rest looked up from reference TRBV7-6 and TRBJ1-4): GAGVSQSPRYKVTKRGQDVALRCDPISGHVSLYWYRQALGQGPEFLTYFNYEAQQDKSGLPNDRFSAERPEGSISTLTIQRTEQRDSAMYRCASSLLQDNEKLFFGSGTQLSVL.

This chain links TRBV29-1 with TRBJ2-2; the D gene is possibly TRBD2 (6 bases). The germline V gene has CDR1 SQVTM and CDR2 ANQGSEA. CDR3 length equals 17 residues. Trimming left V 0 bases short and J 0 bases short, with 14 bases between. CDR3 sequence: CSVEEPLWGANTGELFF. In nucleotides, the CDR3 is TGCAGCGTTGAAGAACCCCTATGGGGGGCGAACACCGGGGAGCTGTTTTTT.

The V gene is TRBV30, the J gene TRBJ2-6, with D maybe TRBD1 (6 bases). Germline values: CDR1 GTSNPN, CDR2 SVGIG (reference sequence). The CDR3 covers 16 residues. Trimming took 2 bases from V and 0 from J, leaving 11 bases between them. CDR3 protein: CAWSPATGSGANVLTF. The CDR3 DNA follows: TGTGCCTGGAGTCCCGCGACAGGCTCTGGGGCCAACGTCCTGACTTTC.

The rearrangement links TRBV5-1 to TRBJ2-1, with D hard to call. The CDR3 loop spans 12 amino acids. Trimming shortened V by 3 bases and J by 7 bases, and 8 bases separated the two germline ends. Germline lookup yields CDR1 SGHRS and CDR2 YFSETQ. CDR3 loop: CASSSPWNEQFF. DNA of the CDR3: TGCGCCAGCAGCTCACCGTGGAATGAGCAGTTCTTC. Drawing the rest from reference TRBV5-1 and TRBJ2-1, the complete variable domain is KAGVTQTPRYLIKTRGQQVTLSCSPISGHRSVSWYQQTPGQGLQFLFEYFSETQRNKGNFPGRFSGRQFSNSRSEMNVSTLELGDSALYLCASSSPWNEQFFGPGTRLTVL.

This clonotype was detected only once. The chain has TRBV27 and TRBJ2-7; 9 positions match TRBD2. The V gene's germline CDR1 is MNHEY and CDR2 SMNVEV (reference sequence). The V segment lost 2 bases and the J segment 3 bases; nucleotides outside the gene matches: 5. The CDR3 has 15 residues. CDR3: CASSLASGDYYEQYF. DNA of the CDR3: TGTGCCAGCAGTTTAGCTAGCGGGGACTACTACGAGCAGTACTTC.

The chain joins TRBV5-1 to TRBJ2-4; possible D gene TRBD1, 5 bases. CDR3 length: 15 amino acids. Trimming left V 0 bases short and J 0 bases short, with 7 bases between. Looked up from germline, CDR1 is SGHRS and CDR2 is YFSETQ. CDR3 in DNA: TGCGCCAGCAGCTTGGGCAGGGTAGCCAAAAACATTCAGTACTTC. This translates into CASSLGRVAKNIQYF.

The chain carries TRBV27 and TRBJ2-6, with 7 bases aligning to TRBD2. Germline CDR1 MNHEY, CDR2 SMNVEV (reference sequence). The CDR3 is 18 residues long. With 2 bases clipped from V and 0 bases from J, the junction kept 7 bases outside the gene matches. CDR3 sequence reads: CASSLIGDYLSGANVLTF. The CDR3 DNA reads as TGTGCCAGCAGTTTAATTGGGGACTACCTCTCTGGGGCCAACGTCCTGACTTTC.

This chain joins TRBV29-1 and TRBJ1-2; D remains unclear. Trimming cost V 0 bases and J 8 bases, with 4 bases left between them. The germline V gene encodes CDR1 SQVTM and CDR2 ANQGSEA. The CDR3 is made up of 10 amino acids. The CDR3 sequence is CSVEEDGYTF. The DNA for the CDR3 is TGCAGCGTTGAAGAAGACGGCTACACCTTC.

The genes are TRBV10-3 and TRBJ2-7; tentatively, D is TRBD1 (6 bases). V gave up 4 bases and J gave up 0 bases, with 22 bases separating them. Germline values: CDR1 ENHRY, CDR2 SYGVKD. This CDR3 is built from 18 residues. The CDR3 DNA follows: TGTGCCATCAGTGCTACAGGGCCTGCAGGCGAGGCCTCCTACGAGCAGTACTTC. Translated: CAISATGPAGEASYEQYF.

The J gene is TRBJ2-1, the V gene TRBV24-1; 9 bases are a match to TRBD1. Germline lookup yields CDR1 KGHDR and CDR2 SFDVKD. The CDR3 extends over 17 amino acids. V lost 7 bases and J lost 6; bases outside the gene matches: 15. The CDR3 nucleotides are TGTGCCACCAGCCCCGGTGGACAGGGGACAATTGTCAATGAGCAGTTCTTC. This translates into CATSPGGQGTIVNEQFF.

The gene calls are TRBV15 and TRBJ1-4; 7 bases align to TRBD1. The length of the CDR3 is 14 residues. Germline CDR1 reads LNHNV; CDR2 reads YYDKDF (reference sequence). Trimming cost V 7 bases and J 8 bases; bases outside gene matches: 10. As DNA, the CDR3 is TGTGCCACCAAACCTACAGGGGATAACGAAAAACTGTTTTTT. Amino acid sequence: CATKPTGDNEKLFF.

V gene TRBV7-9 combines with J gene TRBJ2-2; maybe TRBD1 (6 bases). The CDR3 extends over 18 amino acids. CDR1 and CDR2 from the germline V gene are SEHNR and FQNEAQ (reference sequence). V was cut by 6 bases and J by 1 base, with 21 bases left in between. DNA for the CDR3: TGTGCCAGCAGACCCCCGAGATTTACAGGGAAGAACACCGGGGAGCTGTTTTTT. This codes for CASRPPRFTGKNTGELFF.

CDR3 region: CASSRDHPGQGAGGYTF. CDR3 DNA: TGTGCCAGCAGCCGAGACCATCCGGGACAGGGGGCTGGAGGCTACACCTTC. The rearrangement links TRBV3-1 to TRBJ1-2; the match to TRBD1 covers 12 bases. CDR1 is LGHDT and CDR2 is YNNKEL in the germline V gene (reference sequence). There are 17 residues in the CDR3. J lost 8 bases, V lost 4 bases, and 14 bases had no gene match.

The genes are TRBV2 and TRBJ2-1; D is uncertain. Trimming cost V 0 bases and J 4 bases, with 10 bases left between them. This CDR3 is 15 amino acids long. The germline CDR1 and CDR2 sequences are SNHLY and FYNNEI. The CDR3 DNA is TGTGCCAGCAGTGAAGCGCTTCCTAGTTACAATGAGCAGTTCTTC. Encoded protein: CASSEALPSYNEQFF.

The CDR3 sequence is CASSGDPSGGPSTDTQYF. The CDR3 nucleotides are TGTGCCAGCAGTGGGGATCCTAGCGGGGGACCAAGCACAGATACGCAGTATTTT. The genes are TRBV2 and TRBJ2-3; 10 nucleotides agree with TRBD2. Losses at the gene ends were 4 bases for V and 0 bases for J; bases not matched to a gene: 10. The germline V gene encodes CDR1 SNHLY and CDR2 FYNNEI. This CDR3 region has 18 residues.

This chain uses TRBV5-1 with TRBJ2-5; D remains unclear. V was cut by 4 bases and J by 2 bases, with 15 bases left in between. The CDR3 sequence is 15 residues long. Germline CDR1 SGHRS, CDR2 YFSETQ. CDR3 in DNA: TGCGCCAGCAGCCGCGACCCGACACCTCAAGAGACCCAGTACTTC. Translated, it gives CASSRDPTPQETQYF.

The J gene is TRBJ1-1, the V gene TRBV20-1; possible D gene TRBD1, 5 bases. The germline V gene encodes CDR1 DFQATT and CDR2 SNEGSKA (reference sequence). This CDR3 contains 12 residues. Deletions cut 7 bases from V and 0 bases from J, with 9 bases between. The CDR3 spells CSGLGVNTEAFF. DNA of the CDR3: TGCAGTGGCCTAGGGGTGAACACTGAAGCTTTCTTT.